The 32 T cell receptor beta chains below were found in one sample sequenced in a study of blood T cell repertoires in COVID-19. Using immunoSEQ multiplex PCR, the repertoire was profiled, and TCRdb retains in-frame clones only, with some absent. This table has approximately 190,000 clones, roughly 88% appearing once. The sequencing sample was made of peripheral blood. All receptors come from a woman aged 40 to 50 who had recovered from COVID-19.

This chain connects TRBV19 to TRBJ1-2, with D hard to call. From germline, CDR1 is LNHDA and CDR2 SQIVND (reference sequence). There are 14 residues in the CDR3. V was cut by 8 bases and J by 5 bases, with 18 bases left in between. As DNA, the CDR3 is TGTGCCAGTTTACCGAGGGAAGCTCAATATGGCTACACCTTC. Its protein product is CASLPREAQYGYTF.

CDR3 nucleotide sequence: TGTGCCAGCTCACCAGTCGGAGAAGAAGCTTTCTTT. Translation: CASSPVGEEAFF. The chain recombines TRBV18 with TRBJ1-1; D gene ambiguous. This CDR3 region has 12 residues. Trimming left V 2 bases short and J 8 bases short, with 9 bases between. CDR1 KGHSH and CDR2 LQKENI come from the germline V gene.

The chain recombines TRBV24-1 with TRBJ1-5, with D maybe TRBD1 (5 bases). Germline V gene lookup returns CDR1 KGHDR and CDR2 SFDVKD. V was trimmed by 4 bases and J by 6 bases, leaving 6 bases between them. There are 12 residues in the CDR3. In DNA form, the CDR3 reads TGTGCCACCAGTGACGGGGGTCAGCCCCAGCATTTT. Protein: CATSDGGQPQHF.

This rearrangement joins TRBV10-3 to TRBJ2-7, with 9 bases identical to TRBD1. The CDR3 is 16 residues long. In germline, CDR1 is ENHRY, CDR2 SYGVKD. Trimming at V came to 2 bases and at J to 0 bases, leaving 5 bases not matched to a gene. CDR3 sequence reads: CAISESDRGSSYEQYF. CDR3 DNA sequence: TGTGCCATCAGTGAGAGTGACAGGGGGAGCTCCTACGAGCAGTACTTC.

The V gene is TRBV9, the J gene TRBJ2-7; the D gene is possibly TRBD2 (6 bases). The CDR3 sequence is 14 residues long. V dropped 0 bases and J dropped 5 bases, with 12 bases sitting between them. CDR1 and CDR2 from the germline V gene are SGDLS and YYNGEE. The CDR3 DNA is TGTGCCAGCAGCGTAGGCGGGGAATGGGACGAGCAGTACTTC. Its protein product is CASSVGGEWDEQYF.

This clone was detected once. The rearrangement uses TRBV6-2 or TRBV6-3 and TRBJ1-2; possible D gene TRBD1, 6 bases. The V end was cut by 4 bases, the J end by 9 bases, with 15 bases between. This CDR3 comprises 13 residues. Germline assignment: CDR1 MNHEY and CDR2 SVGEGT. The CDR3 nucleotides are TGTGCCAGCAGTTCTACAGGGATTCCTAGCTACACCTTC. Amino acid sequence: CASSSTGIPSYTF.

The chain links TRBV10-2 to TRBJ2-7, with 9 nucleotides matching TRBD2. Germline CDR1 and CDR2: WSHSY and SAAADI. Unmatched junction bases numbered 5, after V lost 5 bases and J lost 0 bases. The CDR3 runs to 15 residues. The CDR3 loop reads CASSSSGAFSYEQYF. The CDR3 nucleotides read TGCGCCAGCAGTTCTAGCGGGGCCTTCTCCTACGAGCAGTACTTC.

The CDR3 DNA reads as TGTGCCAGCAGTTTATCGCACAGCCCATCGAGCGGCTACACCTTC. Its protein product is CASSLSHSPSSGYTF. The V call is TRBV27, the J call TRBJ1-2; D is unclear. In germline, CDR1 is MNHEY, CDR2 SMNVEV (reference sequence). V was shortened by 0 bases and J by 8 bases, with 16 bases between the two germline ends. The CDR3 covers 15 residues.

A few counts support this clone. The V and J genes are TRBV7-8 and TRBJ1-6, with TRBD1 matching 9 bases. The V gene's germline CDR1 is SGHVS and CDR2 FQNEAQ. J was trimmed by 6 bases and V by 5 bases; bases with no gene match: 5. CDR3 length: 15 amino acids. In DNA form, the CDR3 reads TGTGCCAGCAGCAAGCCGGGACAGGGTAATTCACCCCTCCACTTT. As protein: CASSKPGQGNSPLHF.

This chain joins TRBV7-2 and TRBJ2-1; 10 bases align to TRBD2. Per the germline V gene, CDR1 is SGHTA and CDR2 is FQGNSA. The CDR3 has 16 amino acids. V trimming: 3 bases; J trimming: 3 bases; junction bases outside the gene matches: 5. CDR3 sequence (DNA): TGTGCCAGCAGCTTCCCGGGACTAGCGATCTACAATGAGCAGTTCTTC. Its translation is CASSFPGLAIYNEQFF. The variable domain in full, with the rest retrieved from reference TRBV7-2 and TRBJ2-1, is GAGVSQSPSNKVTEKGKDVELRCDPISGHTALYWYRQSLGQGLEFLIYFQGNSAPDKSGLPSDRFSAERTGGSVSTLTIQRTQQEDSAVYLCASSFPGLAIYNEQFFGPGTRLTVL.

The gene calls are TRBV5-1 and TRBJ2-1; D is possibly TRBD2 (5 bases). V gave up 7 bases and J gave up 4 bases, with 9 bases separating them. The germline V gene encodes CDR1 SGHRS and CDR2 YFSETQ. The CDR3 is made up of 12 amino acids. The DNA for the CDR3 is TGCGCCAGCGGGCGAGGGTACAATGAGCAGTTCTTC. As protein: CASGRGYNEQFF.

The chain is built from TRBV5-1 and TRBJ1-1; tentatively, D is TRBD1 (6 bases). The V gene's germline CDR1 is SGHRS and CDR2 YFSETQ. V was trimmed by 4 bases and J by 2 bases, leaving 12 bases between them. CDR3 length: 14 residues. The CDR3 bases are TGCGCCAGCAGCAACACAGGGAGTAACACTGAAGCTTTCTTT. Translated: CASSNTGSNTEAFF.

The chain links TRBV19 to TRBJ2-7; 9 bases are shared with TRBD1. V lost 8 bases to trimming and J lost 4 bases; unmatched junction nucleotides: 12. CDR3 length: 15 amino acids. Per the germline V gene, CDR1 is LNHDA and CDR2 is SQIVND (reference sequence). CDR3 sequence (DNA): TGTGCCAGTGCTAAGGGGACAGGGACTCCGTACGAGCAGTACTTC. It is translated as CASAKGTGTPYEQYF.

J is TRBJ1-5 and V is TRBV4-3; D gene uncertain. V lost 0 bases, J lost 5 bases, and 11 bases lay in between. Germline CDR1 is LGHNA and CDR2 is YSLEER. The CDR3 runs to 15 residues. The CDR3 region has the DNA TGCGCCAGCAGCCAAGAGTTGGGAGCCTATCAGCCCCAGCATTTT. Translating gives CASSQELGAYQPQHF.

Only one count was recorded for this clone. The chain uses TRBV9 and TRBJ1-2; D gene uncertain. V was trimmed by 4 bases and J by 7 bases, leaving 11 bases between them. The CDR3 spans 12 residues. Germline V gene sequence: CDR1 SGDLS, CDR2 YYNGEE. CDR3: CASSRDLGGYTF. DNA for the CDR3: TGTGCCAGCAGCCGTGACTTGGGTGGCTACACCTTC.

This chain joins TRBV9 and TRBJ2-3; maybe TRBD2 (6 bases). The germline V and J ends were trimmed by 3 bases and 1 base, with 12 bases remaining between them. This CDR3 has 15 residues. CDR1 is SGDLS, CDR2 YYNGEE, per germline. CDR3 sequence (DNA): TGTGCCAGCAGCGGGGGGGACGGACGCACAGATACGCAGTATTTT. This sequence encodes CASSGGDGRTDTQYF.

The gene calls are TRBV15 and TRBJ2-1, with 13 bases that match TRBD2. With 3 bases clipped from V and 0 bases from J, the junction kept 5 bases outside the gene matches. The CDR3 runs 18 residues. Germline loops: CDR1 LNHNV, CDR2 YYDKDF (reference sequence). CDR3: CATSRTRTSGSSYNEQFF. The CDR3 nucleotides are TGTGCCACCAGCAGGACCCGGACTAGCGGGAGCTCCTACAATGAGCAGTTCTTC.

This clone came up once. V is TRBV15 and J is TRBJ2-1, with TRBD1 matching 7 bases. V lost 1 base, J lost 7 bases, and 7 bases stayed unmatched. The germline CDR1 and CDR2 sequences are LNHNV and YYDKDF (reference sequence). The CDR3 contains 15 residues. CDR3 region: CATSRASGTVNEQFF. The DNA for the CDR3 is TGTGCCACCAGCAGAGCCTCCGGGACAGTAAATGAGCAGTTCTTC.

The rearrangement uses TRBV30 and TRBJ2-5, with D possibly TRBD1 on 5 matching bases. The V and J ends lost 0 bases and 5 bases respectively, with 10 bases between them. CDR1 GTSNPN and CDR2 SVGIG come from the germline V gene (reference sequence). This CDR3 is built from 13 residues. The CDR3 DNA reads as TGTGCCTGGAGTGTACAGGAGAGGGAGACCCAGTACTTC. The encoded protein is CAWSVQERETQYF.

V is TRBV5-1 and J is TRBJ2-3; the D gene is possibly TRBD1 (6 bases). The CDR3 length is 16 residues. The V end was cut by 0 bases, the J end by 3 bases, with 14 bases between. The germline V gene encodes CDR1 SGHRS and CDR2 YFSETQ. The CDR3 DNA is TGCGCCAGCAGCTTGGCCACTCGACAGGAAACAGATACGCAGTATTTT. Amino acid sequence: CASSLATRQETDTQYF.

This CDR3 is CASSIGVFAPGTGDTEAFF. The CDR3 bases are TGTGCCAGTAGTATAGGAGTGTTTGCCCCCGGGACAGGTGACACTGAAGCTTTCTTT. V gene TRBV19 combines with J gene TRBJ1-1, with 8 nucleotides matching TRBD1. The CDR3 has 19 amino acids. V dropped 1 base and J dropped 3; count of bases not matched to a gene: 16. The germline gives CDR1 LNHDA, CDR2 SQIVND (reference sequence).

J is TRBJ2-1 and V is TRBV6-5; TRBD1 aligns across 8 bases. Trimming took 3 bases from V and 6 from J; bases not matched to a gene: 10. This CDR3 is built from 16 residues. Germline-derived CDR1 and CDR2 are MNHEY and SVGAGI. The CDR3 sequence: CASSYGQGSGINEQFF. For the CDR3, the DNA is TGTGCCAGCAGTTATGGACAGGGAAGTGGCATCAATGAGCAGTTCTTC.

The rearrangement links TRBV28 to TRBJ2-2; tentative D call: TRBD1 (5 bases). CDR3 length: 15 residues. From germline, CDR1 is MDHEN and CDR2 SYDVKM. V shed 0 bases and J shed 3 bases, with 8 bases lying between them. The CDR3 DNA is TGTGCCAGCAGTTTATGGGTCAGGGACACCGGGGAGCTGTTTTTT. It encodes CASSLWVRDTGELFF.

V is TRBV2 and J is TRBJ2-7, with 9 nucleotides matching TRBD1. V was pared by 3 bases and J by 3 bases, with 6 bases of the junction left unmatched. The CDR3 has 15 amino acids. Looked up from germline, CDR1 is SNHLY and CDR2 is FYNNEI. This CDR3 is CASSESDRGGYEQYF. CDR3 in DNA: TGTGCCAGCAGTGAGTCGGACAGGGGTGGCTACGAGCAGTACTTC.

This chain connects TRBV15 to TRBJ1-5; 7 bases are shared with TRBD1. Germline-derived CDR1 and CDR2 are LNHNV and YYDKDF (reference sequence). The CDR3 loop spans 14 amino acids. V lost 5 bases to trimming and J lost 3 bases; unmatched junction nucleotides: 4. CDR3 sequence (DNA): TGTGCCACCAGCCAAGACAGGGTCAATCAGCCCCAGCATTTT. Translated: CATSQDRVNQPQHF.

This chain joins TRBV18 and TRBJ2-1, with D possibly being TRBD1 (6 bases). Trimming left V 2 bases short and J 9 bases short, with 17 bases between. CDR1 is KGHSH, CDR2 LQKENI, per germline. This CDR3 is built from 15 residues. The CDR3: CASSPEWGQPGEQFF. For the CDR3, the DNA is TGTGCCAGCTCACCAGAGTGGGGACAACCCGGTGAGCAGTTCTTC.

The chain carries TRBV15 and TRBJ2-6; D possibly corresponds to TRBD1 (5 bases). V was clipped by 0 bases and J by 0 bases, with 12 bases between them. This CDR3 comprises 18 residues. The germline V gene has CDR1 LNHNV and CDR2 YYDKDF (reference sequence). The DNA of the CDR3 is TGTGCCACCAGCAGAGATAAACAGGTATTCTCTGGGGCCAACGTCCTGACTTTC. The encoded protein is CATSRDKQVFSGANVLTF. Looking up the rest from reference TRBV15 and TRBJ2-6 gives the full variable domain: DAMVIQNPRYQVTQFGKPVTLSCSQTLNHNVMYWYQQKSSQAPKLLFHYYDKDFNNEADTPDNFQSRRPNTSFCFLDIRSPGLGDTAMYLCATSRDKQVFSGANVLTFGAGSRLTVL.

This sequence joins TRBV20-1 and TRBJ2-2; TRBD2 might be the D (6 bases). Germline CDR1 and CDR2: DFQATT and SNEGSKA (reference sequence). This CDR3 has 16 amino acids. Trimming removed 3 bases at V and 7 bases at J, with 21 bases between. Here the CDR3 DNA reads TGCAGTGCTAGTGGTTCGTACGGGAGCGGTAACGGGGAGCTGTTTTTT. Protein: CSASGSYGSGNGELFF.

Here the CDR3 DNA reads TGTGCCAGCAGCTTAGCCCTACCAGGGACCTACGAGCAGTACTTC. Encoded protein: CASSLALPGTYEQYF. The genes are TRBV7-2 and TRBJ2-7; the D gene is possibly TRBD1 (5 bases). CDR3 length: 15 residues. The V gene lost 0 bases and the J gene lost 2 bases, with 11 bases spanning the gap. In germline, CDR1 is SGHTA, CDR2 FQGNSA.

This rearrangement joins TRBV6-5 to TRBJ1-2; tentatively, D is TRBD1 (5 bases). Germline CDR1 reads MNHEY; CDR2 reads SVGAGI. Between the trimmed V and J ends, which lost 6 bases and 3 bases, there was a span of 14 bases. The CDR3 spans 14 residues. CDR3 region: CASRTSGGDYGYTF. CDR3 coding DNA: TGTGCCAGCAGAACATCGGGGGGAGACTATGGCTACACCTTC.

The chain couples TRBV5-1 to TRBJ1-2, with 12 bases matching TRBD1. The ends lost 4 bases at V and 8 bases at J; junction bases unmatched: 6. CDR3 length: 14 amino acids. The germline V gene encodes CDR1 SGHRS and CDR2 YFSETQ. CDR3 bases: TGCGCCAGCAGCCTGGGACAGGGGGCGATCGGCTACACCTTC. This sequence encodes CASSLGQGAIGYTF.

The chain combines TRBV4-1 with TRBJ1-4; 10 bases agree with TRBD1. There are 19 residues in the CDR3. The ends lost 0 bases at V and 0 bases at J; junction bases unmatched: 7. CDR1 and CDR2 from the germline V gene are MGHRA and YSYEKL. CDR3 loop: CASSQDHGTGEATNEKLFF. The CDR3 nucleotides read TGCGCCAGCAGCCAAGATCACGGGACAGGGGAAGCAACTAATGAAAAACTGTTTTTT.